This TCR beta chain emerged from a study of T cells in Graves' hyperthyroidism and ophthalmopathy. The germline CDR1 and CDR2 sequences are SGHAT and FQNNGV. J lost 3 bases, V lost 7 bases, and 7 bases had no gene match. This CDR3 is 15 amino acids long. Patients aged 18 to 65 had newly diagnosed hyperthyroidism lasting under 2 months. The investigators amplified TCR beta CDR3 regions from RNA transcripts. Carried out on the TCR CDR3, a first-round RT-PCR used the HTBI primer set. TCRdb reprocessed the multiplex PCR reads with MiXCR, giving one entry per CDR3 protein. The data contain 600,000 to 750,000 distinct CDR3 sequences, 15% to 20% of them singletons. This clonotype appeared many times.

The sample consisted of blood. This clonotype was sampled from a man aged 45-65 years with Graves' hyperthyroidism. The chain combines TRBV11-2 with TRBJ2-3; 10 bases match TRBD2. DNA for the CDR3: TGTGCCAGCACCCTATCTAGCGGGAGAACAGATACGCAGTATTTT. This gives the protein CASTLSSGRTDTQYF.